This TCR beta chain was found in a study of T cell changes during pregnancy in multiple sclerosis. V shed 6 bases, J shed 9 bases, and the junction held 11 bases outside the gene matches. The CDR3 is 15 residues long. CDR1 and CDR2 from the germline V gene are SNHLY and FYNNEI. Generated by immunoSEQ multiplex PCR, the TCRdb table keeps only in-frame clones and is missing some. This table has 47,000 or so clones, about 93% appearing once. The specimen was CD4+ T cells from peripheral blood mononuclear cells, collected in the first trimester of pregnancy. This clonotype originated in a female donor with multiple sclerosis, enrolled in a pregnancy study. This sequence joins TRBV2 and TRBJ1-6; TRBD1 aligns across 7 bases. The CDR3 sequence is CASSLTGHRVSPLHF. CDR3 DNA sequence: TGTGCCAGCAGCCTGACAGGGCACAGGGTTTCACCCCTCCACTTT.